This T cell receptor (beta chain) was obtained from a study of cytomegalovirus exposure and HLA in healthy donors. Vbeta (60) and Jbeta (13) primers were used in the PCR. TCRdb's copy holds only in-frame clones and misses some; the assay was immunoSEQ multiplex PCR. The data contain tens of thousands of clones, roughly 80% of them singletons. The TCR comes from a man in his forties or fifties in good health and CMV-seropositive. The sample comprised PBMCs.

Here the CDR3 reads CASSFRGGLARDTQYF. The CDR3 nucleotides are TGTGCCAGCAGTTTCCGGGGGGGGCTAGCGAGAGATACGCAGTATTTT. V is TRBV11-2 and J is TRBJ2-3, with TRBD2 matching over 8 bases. V was clipped by 6 bases and J by 5 bases; unmatched bases: 13. This CDR3 is built from 16 residues. Germline V gene sequence: CDR1 SGHAT, CDR2 FQNNGV.